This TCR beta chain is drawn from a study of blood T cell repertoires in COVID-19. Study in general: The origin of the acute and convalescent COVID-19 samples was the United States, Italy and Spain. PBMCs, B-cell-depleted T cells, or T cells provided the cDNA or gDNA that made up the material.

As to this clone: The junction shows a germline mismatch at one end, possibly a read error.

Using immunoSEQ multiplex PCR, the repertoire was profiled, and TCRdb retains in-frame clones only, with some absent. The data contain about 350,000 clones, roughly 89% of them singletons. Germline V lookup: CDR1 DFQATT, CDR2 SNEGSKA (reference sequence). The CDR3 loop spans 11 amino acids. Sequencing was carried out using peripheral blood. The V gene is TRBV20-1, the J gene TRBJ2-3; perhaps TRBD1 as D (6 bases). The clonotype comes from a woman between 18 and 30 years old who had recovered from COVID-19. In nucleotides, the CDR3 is TGCAGTGCTAGAGCCTACAGGGAACTTCTTTTT. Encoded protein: CSARAYRELLF.